These T cell receptor beta chains were read from a single sample in a study of blood T cell repertoires in COVID-19. The method was immunoSEQ multiplex PCR; TCRdb's version includes in-frame clones alone and lacks a portion of them. In the table there are tens of thousands of clones, roughly 89% of which are singletons. Sequencing was done on a sample of peripheral blood. The receptors here all came from a woman between 45 and 65 years old in a cohort sampled during active COVID-19. The CDR3 runs from the conserved cysteine through the conserved F or W. For some rows the clone size is stated as once, few or many, or as a class when expanded; others skip it.

J gene: TRBJ1-6; V gene: TRBV3-1/TRBV3-2; clone size: -; CDR3 protein: CASSLLTTGNSPLHF
J gene: TRBJ2-2; V gene: TRBV18; clone size: -; CDR3 protein: CASSAGLGPTGELFF
J gene: TRBJ2-7; V gene: TRBV5-1; clone size: -; CDR3 protein: CASSPTGSFGSYEQYF
J gene: TRBJ2-5; V gene: TRBV2; clone size: once; CDR3 protein: CASSPATSGTGLETQYF
J gene: TRBJ1-2; V gene: TRBV7-2; clone size: -; CDR3 protein: CASSLHRTGGQGYGYTF
J gene: TRBJ1-5; V gene: TRBV27; clone size: few; CDR3 protein: CASSLSEEQPQHF
J gene: TRBJ2-7; V gene: TRBV6-5; clone size: -; CDR3 protein: CASSYGTSSSYEQYF
J gene: TRBJ2-3; V gene: TRBV5-4; clone size: -; CDR3 protein: CASSSGTDTQYF
J gene: TRBJ2-7; V gene: TRBV3-1/TRBV3-2; clone size: -; CDR3 protein: CASSSKGYEQYF
J gene: TRBJ2-2; V gene: TRBV10-3; clone size: -; CDR3 protein: CATAGGAGELFF
J gene: TRBJ1-4; V gene: TRBV5-1; clone size: -; CDR3 protein: CASSLGGLGEKLFF
J gene: TRBJ2-7; V gene: TRBV18; clone size: -; CDR3 protein: CASSRSPGQVPHEQYF
J gene: TRBJ2-1; V gene: TRBV5-1; clone size: -; CDR3 protein: CASSWTSGSNEQFF
J gene: TRBJ1-2; V gene: TRBV4-1; clone size: -; CDR3 protein: CASRQTPYDRVHGYTF
J gene: TRBJ2-1; V gene: TRBV5-1; clone size: -; CDR3 protein: CASSLEGESYNEQFF
J gene: TRBJ2-7; V gene: TRBV13; clone size: -; CDR3 protein: CASTISWRTYEQYF
J gene: TRBJ2-2; V gene: TRBV3-1/TRBV3-2; clone size: -; CDR3 protein: CASSHAGGRYTGELFF
J gene: TRBJ2-1; V gene: TRBV24-1; clone size: -; CDR3 protein: CATSDFSSGRAWNEQFF
J gene: TRBJ1-4; V gene: TRBV6-5; clone size: once; CDR3 protein: CASSYSWQGFEKLFF
J gene: TRBJ1-2; V gene: TRBV5-1; clone size: -; CDR3 protein: CASSVSTGFGGYTF
J gene: TRBJ2-7; V gene: TRBV9; clone size: -; CDR3 protein: CASSVSGGSYEQYF
J gene: TRBJ1-4; V gene: TRBV28; clone size: few; CDR3 protein: CASSSPSEAGRGEKLFF
J gene: TRBJ2-2; V gene: TRBV28; clone size: once; CDR3 protein: CASIVGGPHTGELFF
J gene: TRBJ1-1; V gene: TRBV5-1; clone size: -; CDR3 protein: CASSFRDIGMNTEAFF
J gene: TRBJ1-2; V gene: TRBV5-4; clone size: -; CDR3 protein: CASSSRDSYGYTF
J gene: TRBJ2-3; V gene: TRBV6-2/TRBV6-3; clone size: -; CDR3 protein: CASSSSGGAGTGTQYF
J gene: TRBJ2-2; V gene: TRBV10-2; clone size: -; CDR3 protein: CASSGWSGSNTGELFF
J gene: TRBJ1-1; V gene: TRBV2; clone size: -; CDR3 protein: CASRNTQGATEAFF
J gene: TRBJ2-5; V gene: TRBV24-1; clone size: -; CDR3 protein: CATSETVGLQETQYF
J gene: TRBJ2-1; V gene: TRBV5-4; clone size: few; CDR3 protein: CASSLELADYNEQFF
J gene: TRBJ2-6; V gene: TRBV7-3; clone size: -; CDR3 protein: CASSLPGLASRSGANVLTF
J gene: TRBJ2-2; V gene: TRBV12-3/TRBV12-4; clone size: -; CDR3 protein: CACNRARVGELFF
J gene: TRBJ2-5; V gene: TRBV1; clone size: -; CDR3 protein: CTSSQGTGSQETQYF
J gene: TRBJ1-6; V gene: TRBV12-3/TRBV12-4; clone size: few; CDR3 protein: CASRRDNSPLHF
J gene: TRBJ2-7; V gene: TRBV18; clone size: -; CDR3 protein: CASSPRGQGGGYEQYF
J gene: TRBJ1-6; V gene: TRBV28; clone size: -; CDR3 protein: CASSPRTVRDRGYSPLHF
J gene: TRBJ1-5; V gene: TRBV7-2; clone size: -; CDR3 protein: CASSRHRGPEQPQHF
J gene: TRBJ1-3; V gene: TRBV14; clone size: -; CDR3 protein: CASIGGNTIYF
J gene: TRBJ1-2; V gene: TRBV6-5; clone size: -; CDR3 protein: CASSYSRTGGGYGYTF
J gene: TRBJ2-3; V gene: TRBV2; clone size: -; CDR3 protein: CASIRGLSTDTQYF
J gene: TRBJ2-2; V gene: TRBV18; clone size: -; CDR3 protein: CASSPPVQGDTGELFF
J gene: TRBJ2-2; V gene: TRBV7-3; clone size: -; CDR3 protein: CASSFAGGAAGELFF
J gene: TRBJ1-6; V gene: TRBV19; clone size: -; CDR3 protein: CASSTRQGSANSPLHF
J gene: TRBJ1-1; V gene: TRBV30; clone size: -; CDR3 protein: CAWFPEGGLTEAFF
J gene: TRBJ1-1; V gene: TRBV2; clone size: -; CDR3 protein: CASNQRTGDTEAFF
J gene: TRBJ2-2; V gene: TRBV19; clone size: -; CDR3 protein: CASTTTGGTGELFF
J gene: TRBJ2-3; V gene: TRBV5-4; clone size: -; CDR3 protein: CASSPDRGGTDTQYF
J gene: TRBJ2-7; V gene: TRBV7-6; clone size: -; CDR3 protein: CASSLIALSYEQYF